This TCR beta chain came from a study of T-cell reconstitution after alpha-beta-depleted transplantation in children. It was with unique molecular identifiers that the TCRbeta library was prepared. TCRdb itself ran the PCR reads through MiXCR, one entry per CDR3 protein. Of about 610,000 distinct CDR3 sequences in the sample, about 10% are singletons; the top ten hold less than 4.5%. The CDR3 has 15 residues. Germline V CDR1 and CDR2: PRHDT, FYEKMQ (reference sequence). V was clipped by 5 bases and J by 2 bases; unmatched bases: 8. The TCR originated in a human donor who donated a stem cell graft to a child with acute myeloid leukemia. V usage is TRBV13 and J usage is TRBJ2-5; TRBD1 agrees at 7 bases. The sample consisted of PBMCs from the stem cell graft donor, taken from the stem cell graft. The CDR3 protein is CASSNNRGLQETQYF. CDR3 bases: TGTGCCAGCAGCAACAACAGGGGCTTACAAGAGACCCAGTACTTC.